This T cell receptor (beta chain) was sequenced for a study of identical twins. TCRdb itself ran the 5' RACE reads through MiXCR, one entry per CDR3 protein. Among 750,000 to 950,000 distinct CDR3 sequences listed, 12% were seen once. Between the trimmed V and J ends, which lost 6 bases and 4 bases, there was a span of 12 bases. The CDR3 is 12 amino acids. Per germline, CDR1 DFQATT and CDR2 SNEGSKA (reference sequence). The sample was also reused in another study, on yellow fever vaccine responses in identical twins.

The clonotype originates from a woman under 30 in good health. The sequencing input was PBMCs. The rearrangement uses TRBV20-1 and TRBJ1-2; a possible D gene is TRBD1 (5 bases). The CDR3 reads CSAWGRVYGYTF. In DNA, the CDR3 is TGCAGTGCCTGGGGCAGAGTCTATGGCTACACCTTC.